This T cell receptor beta chain originates from a study of cytomegalovirus exposure and HLA in healthy donors. The PCR employed 60 Vbeta primers together with 13 Jbeta primers. Sequenced by immunoSEQ multiplex PCR; TCRdb stores in-frame clones only, minus some. The sample has some 130,000 clones, 75% to 90% seen once. Germline trimming cut 4 bases from V and 1 base from J; bases unmatched to any gene: 12. CDR1 is SEHNR and CDR2 is FQNEAQ in the germline V gene (reference sequence). The CDR3 spans 17 residues. The chain combines TRBV7-9 with TRBJ2-7; 8 bases map to TRBD2. Material: PBMCs. The TCR sequence derives from a male donor in good health and CMV-seronegative. DNA of the CDR3: TGTGCCAGCAGCTCCTCCCCACTAGGCGGGAGGTCCTACGAGCAGTACTTC. This encodes CASSSSPLGGRSYEQYF.